The sample holds many counts of the clone carrying this T cell receptor beta chain. No antigen is known for it. This sample was included in a study of cytomegalovirus exposure and HLA in healthy donors. Study-wide results and limits: Reports described diagnosis of cytomegalovirus status by the classifier as highly specific and sensitive.

Primers for the PCR totalled 60 Vbeta and 13 Jbeta. The repertoire was sequenced with immunoSEQ multiplex PCR; TCRdb's copy has only in-frame clones and lacks some. The table lists some 140,000 clones, roughly 79% of them singletons. Trimming left V 3 bases short and J 3 bases short, with 6 bases between. This CDR3 spans 13 amino acids. Germline CDR1 MRHNA, CDR2 SNTAGT. The V gene is TRBV6-4, the J gene TRBJ1-5; the D gene is possibly TRBD1 (6 bases). Sequenced: PBMCs. The sequence was obtained from a woman between 18 and 29 years old in good health and CMV-seronegative. CDR3 DNA: TGTGCCAGCAGTGAGGGGGCCAATCAGCCCCAGCATTTT. This codes for CASSEGANQPQHF.